Included here is one T cell receptor (beta chain) sequence, with context. The data originate from a study of blood T cell repertoires in COVID-19. The overall study: Both acute and convalescent COVID-19 samples were obtained from the United States, Italy and Spain. PBMCs, B-cell-depleted T cells, or T cells were the source of the cDNA or gDNA that made up the material.

V was clipped by 6 bases and J by 4 bases, with 10 bases between them. This CDR3 region has 12 residues. The V gene's germline CDR1 is GTSNPN and CDR2 SVGIG (reference sequence). Seattle's cohort entered during active infection and was followed longitudinally. In the original processing: The authors estimated nucleated cell counts from reference gene primer amplification. TCRdb's copy holds only in-frame clones and misses some; the assay was immunoSEQ multiplex PCR. V and J calls and clone size come straight from that table; D and trimming were deduced from the DNA. The data hold around 430,000 clones, with about 91% observed a single time.

This receptor was taken from a woman aged 50 to 60 with COVID-19, enrolled during active disease. The chain couples TRBV30 to TRBJ1-3, with TRBD1 as a possible D gene (6 bases). Sample: peripheral blood. The CDR3 DNA sequence: TGTGCCTGCAGCAGGGGCGGAAACACCATATATTTT. Residues: CACSRGGNTIYF. Full variable domain (outside the CDR3, taken from reference TRBV30 and TRBJ1-3): SQTIHQWPATLVQPVGSPLSLECTVEGTSNPNLYWYRQAAGRGLQLLFYSVGIGQISSEVPQNLSASRPQDRQFILSSKKLLLSDSGFYLCACSRGGNTIYFGEGSWLTVV.